This TCR beta chain was sequenced for a study of CD8 T cells in ankylosing spondylitis. In TCRdb, the 5' RACE reads were re-called with MiXCR into one record per CDR3 protein. Among 350,000 to 450,000 distinct CDR3 sequences listed, 20% to 25% were seen once. This TCR came from a male donor with ankylosing spondylitis or in good health (not recorded which). The sequenced material came from blood, either unsorted or a sorted T cell fraction (not recorded which).

CDR3 sequence: CASSESVRMLNEQYF. CDR3 coding DNA: TGTGCCAGCAGTGAATCTGTCAGGATGTTGAACGAGCAGTACTTC. The gene calls are TRBV6-1 and TRBJ2-7, with D uncertain. The length of the CDR3 is 15 residues. Germline CDR1 MNHNS, CDR2 SASEGT. Trimming removed 2 bases at V and 5 bases at J, with 16 bases between.